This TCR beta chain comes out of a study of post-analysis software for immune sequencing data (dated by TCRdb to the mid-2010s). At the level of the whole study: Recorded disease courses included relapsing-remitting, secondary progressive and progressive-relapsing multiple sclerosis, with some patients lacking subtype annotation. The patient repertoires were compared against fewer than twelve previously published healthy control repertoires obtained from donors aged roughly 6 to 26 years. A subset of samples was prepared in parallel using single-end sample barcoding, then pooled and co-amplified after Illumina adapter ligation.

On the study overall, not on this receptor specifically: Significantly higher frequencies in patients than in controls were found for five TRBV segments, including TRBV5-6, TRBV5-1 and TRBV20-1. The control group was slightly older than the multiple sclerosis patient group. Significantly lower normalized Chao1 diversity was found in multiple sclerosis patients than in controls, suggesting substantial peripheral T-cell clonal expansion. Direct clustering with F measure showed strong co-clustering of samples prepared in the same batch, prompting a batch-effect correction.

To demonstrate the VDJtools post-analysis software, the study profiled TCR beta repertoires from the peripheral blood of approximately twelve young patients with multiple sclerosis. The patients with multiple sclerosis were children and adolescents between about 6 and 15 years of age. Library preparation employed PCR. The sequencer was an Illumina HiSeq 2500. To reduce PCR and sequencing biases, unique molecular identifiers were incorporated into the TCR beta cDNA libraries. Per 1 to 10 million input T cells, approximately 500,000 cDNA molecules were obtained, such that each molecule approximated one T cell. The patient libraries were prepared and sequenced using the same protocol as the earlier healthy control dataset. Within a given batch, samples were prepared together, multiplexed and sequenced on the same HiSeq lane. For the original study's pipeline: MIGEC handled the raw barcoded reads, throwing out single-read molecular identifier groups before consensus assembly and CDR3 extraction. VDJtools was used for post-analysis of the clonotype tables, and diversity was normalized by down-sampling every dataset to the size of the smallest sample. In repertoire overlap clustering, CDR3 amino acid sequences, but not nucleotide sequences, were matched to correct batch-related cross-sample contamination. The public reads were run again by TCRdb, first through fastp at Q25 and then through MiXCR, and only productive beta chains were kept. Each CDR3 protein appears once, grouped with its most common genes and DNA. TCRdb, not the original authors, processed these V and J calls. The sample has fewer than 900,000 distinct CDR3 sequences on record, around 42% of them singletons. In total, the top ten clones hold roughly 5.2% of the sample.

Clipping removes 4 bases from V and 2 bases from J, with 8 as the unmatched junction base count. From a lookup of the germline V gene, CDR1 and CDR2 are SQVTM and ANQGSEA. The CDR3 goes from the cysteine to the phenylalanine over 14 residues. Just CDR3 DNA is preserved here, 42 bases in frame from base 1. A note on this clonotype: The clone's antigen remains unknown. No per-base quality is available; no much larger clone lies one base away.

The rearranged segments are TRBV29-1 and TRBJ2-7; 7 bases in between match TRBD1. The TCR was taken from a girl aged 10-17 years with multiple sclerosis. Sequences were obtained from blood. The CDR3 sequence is CSVAFRDSPYEQYF. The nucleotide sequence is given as TGCAGCGTTGCTTTCCGGGACAGCCCCTACGAGCAGTACTTC.